This TCR beta chain was sequenced for a study of blood T cell repertoires in COVID-19. On the study more broadly: Whether acute or convalescent, the COVID-19 samples came from the United States, Italy and Spain. T cells, B-cell-depleted T cells, or PBMCs provided the cDNA or gDNA that served as material.

As originally analysed: Reference gene primer amplification gave estimated nucleated cell counts. TCRdb's copy holds only in-frame clones and misses some; the assay was immunoSEQ multiplex PCR. The DNA was the basis for D and trimming; V, J and clone size are from that table. The data contain under 45,000 clones, roughly 87% of them singletons. Germline V lookup: CDR1 MRHNA, CDR2 SNTAGT. CDR3 size: 15 residues. The ends were cut back, 0 bases at V and 2 bases at J, with 9 bases in the middle. This clonotype was obtained from a woman over 75 in a cohort sampled during active or convalescent COVID-19. Sequencing input: peripheral blood. The gene calls are TRBV6-4 and TRBJ2-3; D might be TRBD2 (6 bases). Here the CDR3 DNA reads TGTGCCAGCAGTGACTCCCTAGCGCCCACAGATACGCAGTATTTT. Its protein is CASSDSLAPTDTQYF.